This T cell receptor beta chain appears in the sequencing data of a study of blood T cell repertoires in COVID-19. Followed over time, Seattle patients had been enrolled while infection was active. CDR3 length: 14 amino acids. The germline V gene has CDR1 SGHTA and CDR2 FQGNSA. V was clipped by 6 bases and J by 1 base, with 12 bases between them. Clones were sequenced by immunoSEQ multiplex PCR, and TCRdb holds only the in-frame ones, with some missing. The profile covers tens of thousands of clones, with more than 80% appearing a single time and 2.7% taken by the ten largest. Source material: peripheral blood. The chain recombines TRBV7-2 with TRBJ1-1; no firm D call. The sequence came from a man in his fifties or sixties with COVID-19, enrolled during active disease. CDR3 residues: CASRWYTENTEAFF. CDR3 in DNA: TGTGCCAGCAGGTGGTACACAGAGAACACTGAAGCTTTCTTT. The variable domain in full, completed from reference TRBV7-2 and TRBJ1-1, reads GAGVSQSPSNKVTEKGKDVELRCDPISGHTALYWYRQSLGQGLEFLIYFQGNSAPDKSGLPSDRFSAERTGGSVSTLTIQRTQQEDSAVYLCASRWYTENTEAFFGQGTRLTVV.